The next 17 T cell receptor beta chains were all read from a single sample in a study of CD8 T cells in Susac syndrome. Random hexamers primed reverse transcription of about 0.45 to 1 ug RNA. One entry per CDR3 protein results from TCRdb running MiXCR on the immunoSEQ multiplex PCR reads. The sample shows some 120,000 distinct CDR3 sequences, 85% to 95% of them seen only once. The source material was CD4+ T cells from PBMCs. These receptors were taken from a human donor in good health.

V gene TRBV4-1 combines with J gene TRBJ2-2, with TRBD1 matching 8 bases. The germline V gene encodes CDR1 MGHRA and CDR2 YSYEKL. J lost 5 bases, V lost 3 bases, and 11 bases had no gene match. The CDR3 runs 17 residues. In nucleotides, the CDR3 is TGCGCCAGCAGCCACCCTCCCGGACAGGGTGGAACCGGGGAGCTGTTTTTT. Amino acids: CASSHPPGQGGTGELFF.

The chain recombines TRBV29-1 with TRBJ2-2; weak D call: TRBD1 (5 bases). The CDR3 loop spans 17 amino acids. The germline gives CDR1 SQVTM, CDR2 ANQGSEA. V was cut by 1 base and J by 1 base, with 16 bases left in between. In nucleotides, the CDR3 is TGCAGCGTTGAAGTAGGGGCAGACCCCTTGAACACCGGGGAGCTGTTTTTT. This translates into CSVEVGADPLNTGELFF.

This chain connects TRBV20-1 to TRBJ1-6, with a possible D match to TRBD1 (6 bases). Looked up from germline, CDR1 is DFQATT and CDR2 is SNEGSKA (reference sequence). V was shortened by 0 bases and J by 8 bases, with 17 bases between the two germline ends. The CDR3 consists of 16 residues. CDR3 sequence (DNA): TGCAGTGCTAGAGACGCTACAGGGTTGAGTGATTCACCCCTCCACTTT. Its translation: CSARDATGLSDSPLHF.

The chain employs TRBV18 and TRBJ1-1; no clear D gene. This CDR3 comprises 13 residues. Trimming left V 3 bases short and J 0 bases short, with 5 bases between. CDR1 KGHSH and CDR2 LQKENI come from the germline V gene. CDR3 coding DNA: TGTGCCAGCTCACCCCTCATGAACACTGAAGCTTTCTTT. The encoded protein is CASSPLMNTEAFF.

V and J are TRBV10-3 and TRBJ2-7; D is possibly TRBD1 or TRBD2 (6 bases each). V was shortened by 7 bases and J by 3 bases, with 13 bases between the two germline ends. Germline assignment: CDR1 ENHRY and CDR2 SYGVKD. The CDR3 loop spans 13 amino acids. CDR3 in amino acids: CAIMGGPNYEQYF. CDR3 DNA: TGTGCCATCATGGGGGGCCCGAACTACGAGCAGTACTTC.

V gene TRBV5-1 combines with J gene TRBJ2-1, with a tentative D call TRBD1 (6 bases). Germline CDR1 SGHRS, CDR2 YFSETQ. V was cut by 4 bases and J by 1 base, with 12 bases left in between. The CDR3 runs to 15 residues. Here the CDR3 reads CASSLQGASYNEQFF. CDR3 coding DNA: TGCGCCAGCAGCCTACAGGGTGCGTCCTACAATGAGCAGTTCTTC.

The chain couples TRBV20-1 to TRBJ2-7; 9 bases match TRBD1. V was pared by 6 bases and J by 5 bases, with 11 bases of the junction left unmatched. Germline V gene data show CDR1 as DFQATT and CDR2 as SNEGSKA (reference sequence). CDR3 length equals 14 residues. CDR3 sequence reads: CSASPRTGVNEQYF. CDR3 nucleotides: TGCAGTGCCTCCCCACGGACAGGGGTTAACGAGCAGTACTTC.

The chain joins TRBV28 to TRBJ2-1; D perhaps matches TRBD1 (6 bases). The ends were cut back, 6 bases at V and 7 bases at J, with 22 bases in the middle. The CDR3 covers 16 residues. Germline-derived CDR1 and CDR2 are MDHEN and SYDVKM. The DNA of the CDR3 is TGTGCCAGCAGCCGACAGGACGGTCCCACCAGGAATGAGCAGTTCTTC. Protein sequence: CASSRQDGPTRNEQFF.

The chain uses TRBV10-3 and TRBJ2-3; TRBD1 aligns across 7 bases. The DNA end lines up better with TRBJ1-5; the J call may be wrong. CDR3 length: 15 amino acids. Germline CDR1 is ENHRY and CDR2 is SYGVKD. The DNA for the CDR3 is TGTGCCATCAGTGGGGTGACTGGACAGGCCAATACGCAGCATTTT. Translation gives CAISGVTGQANTQHF.

V usage is TRBV12-3 or TRBV12-4 and J usage is TRBJ2-7; 9 positions agree with TRBD1. Trimming at V came to 1 base and at J to 7 bases, leaving 8 bases not matched to a gene. There are 15 residues in the CDR3. CDR3 sequence (DNA): TGTGCCAGCAGTTTAGGGGGGACAGGGAATAGGGAGCAGTACTTC. Amino acid sequence: CASSLGGTGNREQYF.

This clonotype was counted a few times. The V call is TRBV7-9, the J call TRBJ2-7, with 7 positions matching TRBD1. Per germline, CDR1 SEHNR and CDR2 FQNEAQ (reference sequence). The CDR3 covers 12 residues. V dropped 6 bases and J dropped 3; count of bases not matched to a gene: 2. The CDR3 here is CASRDRYYEQYF. For the CDR3, the DNA is TGTGCCAGCAGGGACAGGTACTACGAGCAGTACTTC.

The V and J genes are TRBV19 and TRBJ1-2, with TRBD1 identical over 11 bases. CDR3 size: 16 residues. The trim removed 2 bases at V and 6 bases at J, leaving 8 bases unmatched. Germline CDR1 and CDR2: LNHDA and SQIVND (reference sequence). The CDR3 DNA reads TGTGCCAGTAGTATACCCCGGGACAGGGGGGTCGATGGCTACACCTTC. Its protein product is CASSIPRDRGVDGYTF.

The chain carries TRBV19 and TRBJ1-1, with 7 bases that match TRBD1. The CDR3 consists of 15 residues. V gave up 4 bases and J gave up 3 bases; unmatched junction bases: 8. Germline-derived CDR1 and CDR2 are LNHDA and SQIVND (reference sequence). The CDR3 sequence is CASSTETGRYTEAFF. The CDR3 region has the DNA TGTGCCAGTAGTACCGAGACAGGGCGGTACACTGAAGCTTTCTTT.

This chain links TRBV6-6 with TRBJ2-2; D gene unclear. CDR1 and CDR2 (germline): MNHNY, SVGAGI (reference sequence). The CDR3 spans 12 residues. The V end was cut by 2 bases, the J end by 7 bases, with 5 bases between. The CDR3 region has the DNA TGTGCCAGCAGTTACACGGTCGGGGAGCTGTTTTTT. Translation: CASSYTVGELFF.

The V and J genes are TRBV2 and TRBJ1-1; D is uncertain. Trimming cost V 5 bases and J 8 bases, with 9 bases left between them. CDR1 SNHLY and CDR2 FYNNEI come from the germline V gene. The CDR3 is 11 amino acids. The CDR3 spells CASSNNREAFF. CDR3 DNA sequence: TGTGCCAGCAGTAACAACCGGGAAGCTTTCTTT.

The rearrangement links TRBV3-1 to TRBJ2-1; D is perhaps TRBD2 (5 bases). The CDR3 has 17 amino acids. V was clipped by 6 bases and J by 3 bases, with 21 bases between them. In germline, CDR1 is LGHDT, CDR2 YNNKEL (reference sequence). DNA of the CDR3: TGTGCCAGCAGAGACGGACTTTACGGGAAGATCTACAATGAGCAGTTCTTC. It specifies CASRDGLYGKIYNEQFF.

The chain joins TRBV6-2 or TRBV6-3 to TRBJ1-2; D is unclear. CDR3 length: 13 residues. Germline loops: CDR1 MNHEY, CDR2 SVGEGT. V shed 0 bases and J shed 8 bases, with 10 bases lying between them. CDR3 nucleotides: TGTGCCAGCAGTTACTCGGCGGTGGGCGGCTACACCTTC. Amino acids: CASSYSAVGGYTF.